This T cell receptor beta chain was profiled in a study of cytomegalovirus exposure and HLA in healthy donors. Findings of the study overall: Researchers reported from a later analysis that most CMV-associated TCR beta chains appeared HLA-restricted. Across donors, most TCRs were seen rarely, yet some public ones were widespread.

The length of the CDR3 is 14 residues. In germline, CDR1 is SGHAT, CDR2 FQNNGV. With 1 base removed from V and 10 bases from J, the gap between germline ends came to 16 bases. As to this clone: Its matching antigen is unknown.

Primers included in the PCR were 60 Vbeta and 13 Jbeta primers. Sequenced by immunoSEQ multiplex PCR; TCRdb stores in-frame clones only, minus some. This table holds 110,000 or so clones, approximately 71% found once. The sample taken for sequencing was PBMCs. V is TRBV11-2 and J is TRBJ1-2; a weak D match, TRBD1 (5 bases). The sequence derives from a woman in her 70s in good health and CMV-seropositive. The CDR3 loop reads CASSLVRGPAAYTF. The CDR3 nucleotides read TGTGCCAGCAGCTTAGTAAGGGGTCCGGCGGCCTACACCTTC.